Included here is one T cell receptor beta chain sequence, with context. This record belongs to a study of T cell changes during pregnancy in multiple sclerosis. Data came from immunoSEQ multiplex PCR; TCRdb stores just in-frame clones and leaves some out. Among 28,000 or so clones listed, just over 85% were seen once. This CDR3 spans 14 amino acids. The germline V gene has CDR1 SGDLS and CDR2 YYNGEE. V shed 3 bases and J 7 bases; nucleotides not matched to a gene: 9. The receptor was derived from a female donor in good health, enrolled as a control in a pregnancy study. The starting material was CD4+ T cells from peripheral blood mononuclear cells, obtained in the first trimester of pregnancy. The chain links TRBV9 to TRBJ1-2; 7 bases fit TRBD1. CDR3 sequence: CASSAARQGGGYTF. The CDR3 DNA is TGTGCCAGCAGCGCCGCCCGACAGGGTGGTGGCTACACCTTC.